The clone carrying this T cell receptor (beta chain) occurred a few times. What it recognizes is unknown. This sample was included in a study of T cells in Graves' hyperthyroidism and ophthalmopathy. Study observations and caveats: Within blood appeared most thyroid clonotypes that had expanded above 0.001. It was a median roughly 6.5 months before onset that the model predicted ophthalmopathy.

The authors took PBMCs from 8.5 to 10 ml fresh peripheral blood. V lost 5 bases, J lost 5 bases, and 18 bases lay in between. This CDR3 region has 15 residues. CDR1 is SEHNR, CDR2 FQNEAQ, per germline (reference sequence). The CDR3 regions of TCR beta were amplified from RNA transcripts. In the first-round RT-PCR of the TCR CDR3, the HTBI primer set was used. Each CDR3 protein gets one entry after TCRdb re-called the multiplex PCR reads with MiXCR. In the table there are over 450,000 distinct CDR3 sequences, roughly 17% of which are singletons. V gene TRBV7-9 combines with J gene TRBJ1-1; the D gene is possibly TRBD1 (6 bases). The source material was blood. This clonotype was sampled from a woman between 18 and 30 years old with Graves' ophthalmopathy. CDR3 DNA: TGTGCCAGCAGCCCACCGCGGGGGGCGGTGACTGAAGCTTTCTTT. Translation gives CASSPPRGAVTEAFF.